The clone carrying this T cell receptor (beta chain) was recorded many times. The sample is drawn from a study of T-cell reconstitution after alpha-beta-depleted transplantation in children. This sample's TCRbeta library carried unique molecular identifier barcodes. TCRdb re-called the PCR reads through MiXCR, storing one row per CDR3 protein. The sample lists hundreds of thousands of distinct CDR3 sequences, approximately 17% seen once, with around 0.96% in the top ten. The V segment lost 7 bases and the J segment 3 bases; nucleotides outside the gene matches: 10. This CDR3 contains 15 residues. Germline CDR1 SGHTA, CDR2 FQGNSA.

The source material was PBMCs from the stem cell graft donor, sampled from the stem cell graft. The source is a human donor who donated a stem cell graft to a child with acute myeloid leukemia. The chain couples TRBV7-2 to TRBJ2-3, with 7 nucleotides matching TRBD1. CDR3 DNA: TGTGCCAGCACCTTTGACAGGGTCGGTACAGATACGCAGTATTTT. It translates to CASTFDRVGTDTQYF.